This T cell receptor beta chain was documented in a study of response to subunit inactivated influenza vaccine (dated by TCRdb to 2016 to 2018). At the level of the whole study: Deep quantitative T cell receptor repertoire profiling was used in the study to track responses to a trivalent subunit inactivated influenza vaccine. What the work shows at the level of the full study, not this receptor alone: According to the authors, only a limited number of new T cells may be recruited by each seasonal influenza vaccination.

The library was prepared using RT-PCR. Sequenced using an Illumina HiSeq 2500. The public reads were quality trimmed at Q25 with fastp and then assembled into clones with MiXCR by TCRdb, keeping productive beta chains. All rows with the same CDR3 protein become a single entry with the most common DNA and genes. Recorded for this sample are almost 250,000 distinct CDR3 sequences; 12% of them occurred a single time. The ten largest clones take up about 7.8% of the sample. This clonotype was seen a handful of times. The antigen it binds to is not known. Per-base quality was not reported, and no clone a single base away is much larger than it. The sample in question was non-naive T cells sorted from PBMCs, obtained 14 to 15 days before vaccination. Explained via the paper, the cell subset or site label denotes: memory T cell fraction. The source is a man over 45 who received an inactivated influenza vaccine. Donor details come from another sample of the same person, matched by shared clones.

The CDR3 here reads CASSLAKGIAGDTQYF. The sequence in DNA is TGTGCCAGCAGCTTAGCGAAGGGGATAGCGGGGGATACGCAGTATTTT. The receptor chain draws on TRBV7-2 and TRBJ2-3; 8 of the junction bases match TRBD2. The CDR3 contains 16 residues, cysteine and phenylalanine counted. CDR3 DNA is the only sequence kept; it has 48 bases, read in frame from the first base. The germline V end is reduced by 0 bases and the J end by 6 bases; junction bases left unmatched: 8. The germline V gene encodes CDR1 SGHTA and CDR2 FQGNSA. Joined to the reference TRBV7-2 and TRBJ2-3 proteins, this CDR3 gives the full variable domain: GAGVSQSPSNKVTEKGKDVELRCDPISGHTALYWYRQSLGQGLEFLIYFQGNSAPDKSGLPSDRFSAERTGGSVSTLTIQRTQQEDSAVYLCASSLAKGIAGDTQYFGPGTRLTVL.